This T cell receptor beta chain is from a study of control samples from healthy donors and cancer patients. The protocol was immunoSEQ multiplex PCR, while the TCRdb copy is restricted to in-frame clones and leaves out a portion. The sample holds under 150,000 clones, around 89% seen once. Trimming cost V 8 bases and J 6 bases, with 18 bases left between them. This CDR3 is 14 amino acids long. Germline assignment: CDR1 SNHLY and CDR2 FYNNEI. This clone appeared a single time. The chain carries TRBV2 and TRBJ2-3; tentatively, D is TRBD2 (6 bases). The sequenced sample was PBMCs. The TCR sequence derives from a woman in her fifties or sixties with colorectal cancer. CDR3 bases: TGTGCCAGCTTCGGGGGAGAGATCGTGGATACGCAGTATTTT. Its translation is CASFGGEIVDTQYF.